This TCR beta chain derives from a study of tumour-infiltrating T cells in Burkitt lymphoma. The wider study: Repertoire clonality predicted overall and progression-free survival.

Trimming took off 3 bases at V and 6 bases at J, with 11 bases between the two ends. The CDR3 covers 13 residues. Germline lookup yields CDR1 LGHNT and CDR2 FRNRAP. Assay: immunoSEQ multiplex PCR; the TCRdb copy retains only in-frame clones and omits some. Among around 2,400 clones listed, around 85% were seen once. This sequence was found in a human donor with diffuse large B-cell lymphoma. V usage is TRBV12-5 and J usage is TRBJ1-1, with a tentative D call TRBD1 (5 bases). Source material: tumor tissue. The CDR3 bases are TGTGCTAGTGGTTTAGGTCGAGGGGCTGAAGCTTTCTTT. This translates into CASGLGRGAEAFF.